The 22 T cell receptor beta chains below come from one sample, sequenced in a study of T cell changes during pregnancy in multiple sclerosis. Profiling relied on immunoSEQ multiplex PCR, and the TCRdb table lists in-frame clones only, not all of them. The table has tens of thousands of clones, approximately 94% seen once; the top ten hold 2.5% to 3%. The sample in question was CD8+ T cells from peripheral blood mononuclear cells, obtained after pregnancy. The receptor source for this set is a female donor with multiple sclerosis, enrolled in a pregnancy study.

CDR3 DNA: TGTGCCAGCAGTCCCCGAGGGCCTAAGGTCGTCTCCTACGAGCAGTACTTC. Protein product: CASSPRGPKVVSYEQYF. The V gene is TRBV28, the J gene TRBJ2-7, with a weak D call TRBD2 (5 bases). The germline CDR1 and CDR2 sequences are MDHEN and SYDVKM. Trimming stripped 5 bases from V and 0 bases from J, with 20 bases between. The CDR3 has 17 amino acids.

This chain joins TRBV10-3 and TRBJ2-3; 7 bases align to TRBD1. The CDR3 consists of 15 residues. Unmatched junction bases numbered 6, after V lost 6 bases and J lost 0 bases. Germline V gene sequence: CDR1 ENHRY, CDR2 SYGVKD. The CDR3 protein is CAISDPQGSTDTQYF. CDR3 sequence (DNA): TGTGCCATCAGCGATCCACAGGGGAGCACAGATACGCAGTATTTT.

CDR3 DNA sequence: TGTGCCAGTAGTATAGATCTCTACACTGAAGCTTTCTTT. The encoded protein is CASSIDLYTEAFF. The V gene is TRBV19, the J gene TRBJ1-1; D gene uncertain. Trimming shortened V by 0 bases and J by 3 bases, and 5 bases separated the two germline ends. The CDR3 is made up of 13 amino acids. The germline CDR1 and CDR2 sequences are LNHDA and SQIVND (reference sequence). The full variable domain, completed using reference TRBV19 and TRBJ1-1, is DGGITQSPKYLFRKEGQNVTLSCEQNLNHDAMYWYRQDPGQGLRLIYYSQIVNDFQKGDIAEGYSVSREKKESFPLTVTSAQKNPTAFYLCASSIDLYTEAFFGQGTRLTVV.

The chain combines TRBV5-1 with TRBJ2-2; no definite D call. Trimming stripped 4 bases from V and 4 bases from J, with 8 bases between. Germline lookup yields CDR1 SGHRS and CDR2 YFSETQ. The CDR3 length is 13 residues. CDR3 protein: CASSPKTTGELFF. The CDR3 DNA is TGCGCCAGCAGCCCTAAAACCACCGGGGAGCTGTTTTTT. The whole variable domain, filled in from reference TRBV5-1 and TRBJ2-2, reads KAGVTQTPRYLIKTRGQQVTLSCSPISGHRSVSWYQQTPGQGLQFLFEYFSETQRNKGNFPGRFSGRQFSNSRSEMNVSTLELGDSALYLCASSPKTTGELFFGEGSRLTVL.

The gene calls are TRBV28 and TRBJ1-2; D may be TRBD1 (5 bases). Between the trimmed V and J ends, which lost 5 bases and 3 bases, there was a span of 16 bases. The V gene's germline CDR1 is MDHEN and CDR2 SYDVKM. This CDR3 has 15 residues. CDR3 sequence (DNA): TGTGCCAGCAGTCCGGACAACACTCCGTACTATGGCTACACCTTC. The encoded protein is CASSPDNTPYYGYTF.

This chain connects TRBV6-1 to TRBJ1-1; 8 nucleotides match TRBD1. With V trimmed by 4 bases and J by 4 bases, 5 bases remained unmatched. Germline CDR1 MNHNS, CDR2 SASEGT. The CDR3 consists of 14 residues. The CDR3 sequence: CASSVDRVSTEAFF. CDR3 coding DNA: TGTGCCAGCAGTGTGGACAGGGTGAGCACTGAAGCTTTCTTT.

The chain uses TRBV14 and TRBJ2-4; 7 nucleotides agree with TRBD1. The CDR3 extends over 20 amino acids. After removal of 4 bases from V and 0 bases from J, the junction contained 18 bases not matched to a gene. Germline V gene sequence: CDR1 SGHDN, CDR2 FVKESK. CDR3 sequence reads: CASSPSTPPGQIIAKNIQYF. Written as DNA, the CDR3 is TGTGCCAGCAGCCCCTCAACTCCACCGGGACAGATTATAGCCAAAAACATTCAGTACTTC.

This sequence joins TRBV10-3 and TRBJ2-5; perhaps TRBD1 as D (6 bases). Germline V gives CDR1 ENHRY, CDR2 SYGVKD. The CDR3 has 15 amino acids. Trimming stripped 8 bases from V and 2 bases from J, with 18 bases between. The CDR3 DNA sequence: TGTGCCATCGCCCGGTTGGGGGCAGAACAAGAGACCCAGTACTTC. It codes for CAIARLGAEQETQYF.

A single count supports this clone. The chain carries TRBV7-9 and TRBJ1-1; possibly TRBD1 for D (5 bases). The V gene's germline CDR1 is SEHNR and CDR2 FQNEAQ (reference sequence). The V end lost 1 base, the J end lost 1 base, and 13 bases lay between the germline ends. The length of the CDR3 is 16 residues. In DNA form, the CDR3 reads TGTGCCAGCAGCTTAGACAATACAGGCGCGAACACTGAAGCTTTCTTT. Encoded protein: CASSLDNTGANTEAFF.

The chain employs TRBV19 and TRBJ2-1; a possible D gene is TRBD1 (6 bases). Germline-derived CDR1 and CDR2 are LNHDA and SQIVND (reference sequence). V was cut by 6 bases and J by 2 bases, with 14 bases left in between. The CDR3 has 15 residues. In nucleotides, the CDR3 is TGTGCCAGTAGCATTACGGGACACCCCTACAATGAGCAGTTCTTC. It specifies CASSITGHPYNEQFF.

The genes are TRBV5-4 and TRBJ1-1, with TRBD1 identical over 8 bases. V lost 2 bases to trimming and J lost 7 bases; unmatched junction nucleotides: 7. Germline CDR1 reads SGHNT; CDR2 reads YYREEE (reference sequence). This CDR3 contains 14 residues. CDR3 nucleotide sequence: TGTGCCAGCAGCTTCTTCCAGGGGGCGGATGAAGCTTTCTTT. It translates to CASSFFQGADEAFF. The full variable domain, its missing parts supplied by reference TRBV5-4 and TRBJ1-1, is ETGVTQSPTHLIKTRGQQVTLRCSSQSGHNTVSWYQQALGQGPQFIFQYYREEENGRGNFPPRFSGLQFPNYSSELNVNALELDDSALYLCASSFFQGADEAFFGQGTRLTVV.

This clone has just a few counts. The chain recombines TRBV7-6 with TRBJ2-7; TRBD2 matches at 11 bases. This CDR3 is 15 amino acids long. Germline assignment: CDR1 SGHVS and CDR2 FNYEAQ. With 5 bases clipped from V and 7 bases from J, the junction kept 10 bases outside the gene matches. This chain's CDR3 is CASSHRLAGTSEQYF. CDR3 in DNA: TGTGCCAGCAGCCACCGACTAGCGGGAACGTCAGAGCAGTACTTC.

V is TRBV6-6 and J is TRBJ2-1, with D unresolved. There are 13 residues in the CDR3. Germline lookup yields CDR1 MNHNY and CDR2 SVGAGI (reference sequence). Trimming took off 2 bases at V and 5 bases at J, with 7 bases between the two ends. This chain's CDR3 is CASSYPKHNEQFF. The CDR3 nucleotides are TGTGCCAGCAGTTACCCCAAGCACAATGAGCAGTTCTTC.

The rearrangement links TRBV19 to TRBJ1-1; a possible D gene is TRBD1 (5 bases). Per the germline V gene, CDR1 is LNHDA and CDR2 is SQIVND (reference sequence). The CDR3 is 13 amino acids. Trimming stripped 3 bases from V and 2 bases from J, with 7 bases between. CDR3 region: CASSIDSNTEAFF. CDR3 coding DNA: TGTGCCAGTAGTATTGACAGTAACACTGAAGCTTTCTTT.

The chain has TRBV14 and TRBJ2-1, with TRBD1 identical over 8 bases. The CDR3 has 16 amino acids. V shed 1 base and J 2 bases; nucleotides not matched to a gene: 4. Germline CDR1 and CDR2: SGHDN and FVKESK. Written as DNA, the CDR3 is TGTGCCAGCAGCCAAGTTGCAGGGGGCCCCTACAATGAGCAGTTCTTC. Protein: CASSQVAGGPYNEQFF.

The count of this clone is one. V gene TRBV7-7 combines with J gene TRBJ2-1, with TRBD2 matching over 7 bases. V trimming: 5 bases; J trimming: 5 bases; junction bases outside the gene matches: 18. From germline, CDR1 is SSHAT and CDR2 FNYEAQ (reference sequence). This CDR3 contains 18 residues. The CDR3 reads CASSPYVGRREINNEQFF. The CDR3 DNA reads TGTGCCAGCAGCCCATATGTAGGTAGGCGGGAGATCAACAATGAGCAGTTCTTC.

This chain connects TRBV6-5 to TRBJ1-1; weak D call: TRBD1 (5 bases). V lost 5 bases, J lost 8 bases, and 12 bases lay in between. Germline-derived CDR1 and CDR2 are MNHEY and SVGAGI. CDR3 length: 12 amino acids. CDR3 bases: TGTGCCAGCAGTCCGGGGGGAGGGGAAGCTTTCTTT. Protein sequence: CASSPGGGEAFF.

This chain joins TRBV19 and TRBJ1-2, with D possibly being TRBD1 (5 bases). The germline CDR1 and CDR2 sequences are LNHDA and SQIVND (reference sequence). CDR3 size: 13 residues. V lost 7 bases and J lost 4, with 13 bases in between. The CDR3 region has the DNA TGTGCCAGTATCAGGCCAGGGTTCTATGGCTACACCTTC. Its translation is CASIRPGFYGYTF.

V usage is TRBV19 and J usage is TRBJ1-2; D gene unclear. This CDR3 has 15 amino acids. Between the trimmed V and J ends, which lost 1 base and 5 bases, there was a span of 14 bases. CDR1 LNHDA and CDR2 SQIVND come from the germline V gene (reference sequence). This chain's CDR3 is CASSIVPLLDYGYTF. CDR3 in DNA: TGTGCCAGTAGTATAGTTCCCCTTCTAGATTATGGCTACACCTTC.

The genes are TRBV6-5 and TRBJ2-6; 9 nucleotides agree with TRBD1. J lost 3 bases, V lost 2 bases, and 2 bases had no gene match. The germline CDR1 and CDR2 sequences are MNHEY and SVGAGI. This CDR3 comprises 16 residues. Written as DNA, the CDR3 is TGTGCCAGCAGTTACGGGACAGGGCATGGGGCCAACGTCCTGACTTTC. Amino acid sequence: CASSYGTGHGANVLTF.

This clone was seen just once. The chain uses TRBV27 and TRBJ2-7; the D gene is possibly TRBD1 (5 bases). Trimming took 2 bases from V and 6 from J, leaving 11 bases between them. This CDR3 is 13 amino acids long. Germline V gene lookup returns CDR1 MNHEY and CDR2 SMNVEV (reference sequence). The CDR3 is CASSLGRALEQYF. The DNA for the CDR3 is TGTGCCAGCAGTTTAGGCAGGGCTCTCGAGCAGTACTTC.

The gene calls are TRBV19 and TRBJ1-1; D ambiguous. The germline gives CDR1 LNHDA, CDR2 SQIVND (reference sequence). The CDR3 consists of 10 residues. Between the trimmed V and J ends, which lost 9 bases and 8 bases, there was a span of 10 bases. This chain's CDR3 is CASGDGEAFF. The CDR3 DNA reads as TGTGCCAGCGGAGACGGAGAAGCTTTCTTT.